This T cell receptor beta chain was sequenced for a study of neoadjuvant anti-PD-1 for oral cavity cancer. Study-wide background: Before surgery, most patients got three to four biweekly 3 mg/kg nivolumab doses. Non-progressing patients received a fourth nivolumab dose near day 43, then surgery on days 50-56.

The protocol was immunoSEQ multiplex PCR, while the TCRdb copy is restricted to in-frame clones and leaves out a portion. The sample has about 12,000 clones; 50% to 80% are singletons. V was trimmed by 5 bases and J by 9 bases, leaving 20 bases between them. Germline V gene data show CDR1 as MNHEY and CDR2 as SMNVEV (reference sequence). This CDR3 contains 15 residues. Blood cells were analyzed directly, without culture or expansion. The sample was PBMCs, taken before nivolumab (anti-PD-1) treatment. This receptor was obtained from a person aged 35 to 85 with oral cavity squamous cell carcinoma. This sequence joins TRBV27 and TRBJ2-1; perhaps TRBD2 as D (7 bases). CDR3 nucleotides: TGTGCCAGCAGTCCGGGGGGCAGTCTGCGGGGTGAGCAGTTCTTC. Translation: CASSPGGSLRGEQFF.